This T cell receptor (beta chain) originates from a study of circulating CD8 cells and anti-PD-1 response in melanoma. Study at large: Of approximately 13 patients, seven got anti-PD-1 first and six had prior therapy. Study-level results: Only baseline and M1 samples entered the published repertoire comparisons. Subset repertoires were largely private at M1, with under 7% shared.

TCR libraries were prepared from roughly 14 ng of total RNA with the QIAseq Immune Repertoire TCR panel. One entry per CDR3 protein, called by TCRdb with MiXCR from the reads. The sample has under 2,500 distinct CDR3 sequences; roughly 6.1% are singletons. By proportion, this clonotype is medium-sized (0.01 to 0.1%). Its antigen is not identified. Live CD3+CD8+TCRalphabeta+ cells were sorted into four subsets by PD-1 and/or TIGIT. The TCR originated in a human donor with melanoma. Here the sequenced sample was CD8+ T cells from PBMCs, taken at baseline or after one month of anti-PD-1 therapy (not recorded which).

The CDR3 loop reads CASTPRGGGSGELFF. DNA for the CDR3: TGTGCCAGCACCCCCCGGGGGGGGGGCTCCGGGGAGCTGTTTTTT. The chain is built from TRBV28 and TRBJ2-2, with 8 nucleotides matching TRBD2. Trimming removed 7 bases from V and 6 bases from J; junction bases left unmatched: 10. CDR1 and CDR2 from the germline V gene are MDHEN and SYDVKM. This CDR3 has 15 residues.